The present T cell receptor beta chain was sequenced within a study of T cell responses to AZD1222 COVID-19 vaccine. The study's findings and limits: Repertoires were obtained only post-peak T cell response. The span of vaccine-associated CD4 TCRs extended across spike, with dominance at 160-218 and 743-854. Reportedly, close to half of spike-specific TCRs are directed against unmutated variant regions.

Looked up from germline, CDR1 is SGHRS and CDR2 is YFSETQ. The CDR3 is 15 residues long. Trimming removed 0 bases from V and 9 bases from J, with 16 bases in between. The assay was immunoSEQ multiplex PCR, and TCRdb's table has in-frame clones only and misses some. The table records some 150,000 clones, around 85% of them present only once. With regard to this clone: As yet, its antigen is unknown.

Specimen: peripheral blood, collected 28 days after the second dose of the MenACWY control vaccine. This rearrangement joins TRBV5-1 to TRBJ2-1, with D possibly TRBD1 on 6 matching bases. This TCR was sampled from an adult who received the MenACWY meningococcal vaccine as a control. In DNA, the CDR3 is TGCGCCAGCAGCTTGGACGGCCCAGCCAGGGGTGAGCAGTTCTTC. This sequence encodes CASSLDGPARGEQFF.